This T cell receptor beta chain originates from a study of blood T cells in healthy people across ages. Combining a sample-barcoded 5' primer with a J-beta primer mix, a second PCR ran for 7 to 11 cycles. TCRdb re-called the 5' RACE reads with MiXCR, one entry per CDR3 protein. The sample has more than 1 million distinct CDR3 sequences, more than 35% seen once. General study points: When set beside aged donors, long-lived donors presented more naive CD4+ cells and higher diversity.

With regard to this clonotype: Its antigen remains unknown.

CDR1 LNHNV and CDR2 YYDKDF come from the germline V gene (reference sequence). Germline trimming cut 1 base from V and 5 bases from J; bases unmatched to any gene: 6. The CDR3 is 15 residues long. Samples each had at least 5 micrograms of total RNA extracted. The sequence came from a woman between 55 and 75 years old in good health. Sequenced sample: blood. The chain recombines TRBV15 with TRBJ1-2, with 8 bases that match TRBD1. In DNA, the CDR3 is TGTGCCACCAGCAGAGCCGCAACAGGGGGGTATGGCTACACCTTC. Residues: CATSRAATGGYGYTF.